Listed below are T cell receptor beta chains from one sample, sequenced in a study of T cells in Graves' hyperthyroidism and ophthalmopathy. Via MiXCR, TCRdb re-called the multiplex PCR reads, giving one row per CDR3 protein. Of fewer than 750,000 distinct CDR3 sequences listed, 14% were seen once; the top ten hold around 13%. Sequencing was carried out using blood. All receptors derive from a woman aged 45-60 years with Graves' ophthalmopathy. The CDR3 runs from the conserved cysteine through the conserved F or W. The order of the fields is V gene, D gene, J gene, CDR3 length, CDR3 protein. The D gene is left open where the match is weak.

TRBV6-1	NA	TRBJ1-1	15	CASSPDPFLNTEAFF
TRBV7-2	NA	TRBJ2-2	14	CASSLGFRSGELFF
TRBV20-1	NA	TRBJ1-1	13	CSAKDSWRGGAFF
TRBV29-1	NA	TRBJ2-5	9	CSVDTTQYF
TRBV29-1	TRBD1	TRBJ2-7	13	CSVEGGGRTMQYF
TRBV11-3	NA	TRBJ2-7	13	CASNRGSSYEQYF
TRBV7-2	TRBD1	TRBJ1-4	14	CASSPDRGVEKLFF
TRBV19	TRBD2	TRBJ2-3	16	CASSILAGGPTDTQYF
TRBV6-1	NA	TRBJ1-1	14	CASLIGGAGTEAFF
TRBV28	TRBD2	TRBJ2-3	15	CASSQTSGRADTQYF
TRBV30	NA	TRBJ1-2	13	CAWTTGLSGGYTF
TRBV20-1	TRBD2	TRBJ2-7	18	CSARDYPGLAGSSYEQYF
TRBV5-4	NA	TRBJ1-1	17	CASSLAGRRGGWAEAFF
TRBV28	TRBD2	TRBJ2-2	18	CASTLPQREISGTGELFF
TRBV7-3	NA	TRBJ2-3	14	CASSYGQPPDTQYF
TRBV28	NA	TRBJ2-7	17	CASSFPLRLELHYEQYF
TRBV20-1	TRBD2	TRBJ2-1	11	CSAKLAGEQFF
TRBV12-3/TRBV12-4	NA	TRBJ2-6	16	CASSLVQGSGANVLTF
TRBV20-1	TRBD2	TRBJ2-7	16	CSASGTSGFSSGEQYF
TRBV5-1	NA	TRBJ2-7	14	CASSLERRTYEQYF
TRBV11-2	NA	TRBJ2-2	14	CASQPGRRFGELFF
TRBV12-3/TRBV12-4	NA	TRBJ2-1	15	CASSQQEPSYNEQFF
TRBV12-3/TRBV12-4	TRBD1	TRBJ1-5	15	CASSTQGASNQPQHF
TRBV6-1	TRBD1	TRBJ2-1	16	CASRLNWDRAWGEQFF
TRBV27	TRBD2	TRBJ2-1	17	CASSPGTSGRAYNEQFF
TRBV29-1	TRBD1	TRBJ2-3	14	CSVDPRGPTDTQYF
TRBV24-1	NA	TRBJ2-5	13	CATSDPDVETQYF
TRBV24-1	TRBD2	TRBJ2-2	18	CATSDWTSGRRNTGELFF
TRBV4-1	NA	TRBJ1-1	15	CASSQVSSIHTEAFF
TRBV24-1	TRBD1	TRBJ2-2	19	CATSDLPYAGTGDTGELFF
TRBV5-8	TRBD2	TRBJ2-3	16	CASSWGLAGFTDTQYF
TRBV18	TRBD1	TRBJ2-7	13	CASSPGQAHEQYF
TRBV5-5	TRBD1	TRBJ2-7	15	CASSLDTGVFDEQYF
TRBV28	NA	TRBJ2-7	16	CASSSFEGPTYYEQYF
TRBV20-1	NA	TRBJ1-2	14	CSATESSGDYGYTF
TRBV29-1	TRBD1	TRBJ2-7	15	CSVKRDVDRSYEQYF
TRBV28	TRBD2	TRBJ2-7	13	CASSPGLAPEQYF
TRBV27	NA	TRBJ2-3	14	CASSLREAPDTQYF
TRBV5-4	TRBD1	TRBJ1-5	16	CASSFTGQGPNQPQHF
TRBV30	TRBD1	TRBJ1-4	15	CASNSGTAINEKLFF
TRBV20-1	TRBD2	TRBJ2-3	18	CSARDRSSGRTGPDTQYF
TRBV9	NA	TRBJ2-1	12	CASSILENEQFF
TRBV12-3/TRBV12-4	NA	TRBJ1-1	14	CASSDPGSTTEAFF
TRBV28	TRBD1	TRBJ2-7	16	CASSTPGTGNPYEQYF
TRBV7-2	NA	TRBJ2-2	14	CASSLGRGSRELFF
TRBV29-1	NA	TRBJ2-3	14	CSVGGRASRDTQYF
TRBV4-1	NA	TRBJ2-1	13	CASSQDYGRKQFF
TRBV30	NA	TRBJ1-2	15	CAWSVHVGANYGYTF
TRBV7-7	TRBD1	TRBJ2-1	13	CASSWDRGREQFF
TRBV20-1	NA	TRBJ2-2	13	CSAMWFGTGELFF
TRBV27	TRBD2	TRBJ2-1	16	CASSSTRGGHYNEQFF
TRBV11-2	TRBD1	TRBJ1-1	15	CASSSWTGGNTEAFF
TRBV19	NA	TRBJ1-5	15	CASSPAGAGNQPQHF
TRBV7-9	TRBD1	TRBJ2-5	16	CASSLSDRGFQETQYF